This passage covers 18 T cell receptor beta chains from one sample sequenced in a study of blood T cell repertoires in COVID-19 (dated by TCRdb to 2018 to 2021). Libraries were prepared through the immunoSEQ multiplex PCR assay. The immuneACCESS repertoire file appears here via TCRdb, limited to in-frame rearrangements. These files lack a portion of the clones; in checked studies, under half of the deficit traces to unresolved V genes, and the cause of the others is not known. The sample table lists 95,000 to 100,000 clones, 80% to 90% of them with a count of one. Around a tenth of the sample rests with the top ten. Sequenced sample: peripheral blood. These receptors were obtained from a woman between 25 and 40 years old with acute or convalescent COVID-19.

The chain uses TRBV28 and TRBJ1-1, with no clear D. V was cut by 3 bases and J by 7 bases, with 9 bases left in between. The CDR3 is 12 amino acids. Germline V gives CDR1 MDHEN, CDR2 SYDVKM. The CDR3, as DNA: TGTGCCAGCAGTTTGCGGTCCCATGAAGCTTTCTTT. Its protein is CASSLRSHEAFF. The whole variable domain, filled in from reference TRBV28 and TRBJ1-1, reads DVKVTQSSRYLVKRTGEKVFLECVQDMDHENMFWYRQDPGLGLRLIYFSYDVKMKEKGDIPEGYSVSREKKERFSLILESASTNQTSMYLCASSLRSHEAFFGQGTRLTVV.

This clone appeared a single time. The chain recombines TRBV6-5 with TRBJ1-4; D not certain. V lost 0 bases to trimming and J lost 3 bases, with 5 bases between them. Looked up from germline, CDR1 is MNHEY and CDR2 is SVGAGI. The CDR3 consists of 14 residues. The DNA for the CDR3 is TGTGCCAGCAGTTACTCGACTGCTAATGAAAAACTGTTTTTT. Its protein is CASSYSTANEKLFF.

The gene calls are TRBV2 and TRBJ1-1; 8 bases map to TRBD1. Germline V lookup: CDR1 SNHLY, CDR2 FYNNEI. Trimming cost V 7 bases and J 0 bases; bases outside gene matches: 13. The CDR3 is made up of 17 amino acids. CDR3 in DNA: TGTGCCAGCAACGGCAAGAAGACAGGGGAAATGAACACTGAAGCTTTCTTT. As protein: CASNGKKTGEMNTEAFF.

The chain joins TRBV28 to TRBJ1-2; TRBD1 is a possible D gene (5 bases). Germline V CDR1 and CDR2: MDHEN, SYDVKM. Trimming took off 3 bases at V and 4 bases at J, with 12 bases between the two ends. The CDR3 is 14 amino acids. CDR3 sequence: CASSFQGWGYGYTF. DNA of the CDR3: TGTGCCAGCAGTTTCCAGGGCTGGGGCTATGGCTACACCTTC.

The V call is TRBV28, the J call TRBJ1-2, with a tentative D call TRBD1 (6 bases). Germline V gives CDR1 MDHEN, CDR2 SYDVKM. V lost 7 bases and J 4 bases, leaving 16 bases between the germline ends. The CDR3 is made up of 14 amino acids. Written as DNA, the CDR3 is TGTGCCAGCACCAAGGGGGGGGTCCTCTATGGCTACACCTTC. It yields the protein CASTKGGVLYGYTF.

The chain uses TRBV12-3 or TRBV12-4 and TRBJ1-5; D might be TRBD1 (6 bases). The germline V and J ends were trimmed by 5 bases and 7 bases, with 9 bases remaining between them. This CDR3 region has 12 residues. CDR3 sequence: CASSPGEQPQHF. CDR3 sequence (DNA): TGTGCCAGCAGTCCAGGGGAACAGCCCCAGCATTTT.

The chain employs TRBV4-1 and TRBJ2-2; 11 bases align to TRBD2. Germline lookup yields CDR1 MGHRA and CDR2 YSYEKL. The CDR3 has 18 residues. With 4 bases clipped from V and 6 bases from J, the junction kept 13 bases outside the gene matches. The CDR3 DNA is TGCGCCAGCAGCCCCGGACCTTTAGCGGGGGGGCGACCCGGGGAGCTGTTTTTT. Translation gives CASSPGPLAGGRPGELFF.

The chain employs TRBV7-9 and TRBJ1-2, with D possibly TRBD1 on 6 matching bases. V was pared by 3 bases and J by 8 bases, with 10 bases between. The germline CDR1 and CDR2 sequences are SEHNR and FQNEAQ (reference sequence). The CDR3 length is 12 residues. This CDR3 is CASSFAGEGYTF. For the CDR3, the DNA is TGTGCCAGCAGCTTTGCAGGGGAGGGCTACACCTTC.

The CDR3 reads CASSLFSIAGPYEQYF. The CDR3 region has the DNA TGTGCCAGCAGCCTCTTTAGTATAGCGGGGCCCTACGAGCAGTACTTC. V is TRBV27 and J is TRBJ2-7; 8 nucleotides agree with TRBD2. The CDR3 spans 16 residues. CDR1 MNHEY and CDR2 SMNVEV come from the germline V gene (reference sequence). V lost 6 bases to trimming and J lost 2 bases; unmatched junction nucleotides: 12.

This clone was picked up one time. The chain has TRBV2 and TRBJ2-6; a possible D gene is TRBD1 (5 bases). This CDR3 is built from 15 residues. Germline V gives CDR1 SNHLY, CDR2 FYNNEI. V was clipped by 2 bases and J by 3 bases, with 8 bases between them. The CDR3 DNA reads as TGTGCCAGCAGTGAATGGGGCAGTGGGGCCAACGTCCTGACTTTC. This translates into CASSEWGSGANVLTF.

The rearrangement links TRBV7-9 to TRBJ2-3; the match to TRBD2 covers 8 bases. Per germline, CDR1 SEHNR and CDR2 FQNEAQ (reference sequence). The CDR3 totals 17 residues. With 3 bases clipped from V and 2 bases from J, the junction kept 10 bases outside the gene matches. CDR3 region: CASSFHTIAGTTDTQYF. The DNA of the CDR3 is TGTGCCAGCAGCTTTCACACAATAGCGGGGACCACAGATACGCAGTATTTT.

The genes are TRBV14 and TRBJ2-7; the match to TRBD1 covers 9 bases. CDR1 and CDR2 (germline): SGHDN, FVKESK. V was pared by 2 bases and J by 4 bases, with 6 bases of the junction left unmatched. CDR3 length equals 15 residues. The chain's CDR3 is CASSQLQGASYEQYF. The CDR3 DNA sequence: TGTGCCAGCAGCCAACTACAGGGGGCGTCTTACGAGCAGTACTTC. Full variable domain (outside the CDR3, taken from reference TRBV14 and TRBJ2-7): EAGVTQFPSHSVIEKGQTVTLRCDPISGHDNLYWYRRVMGKEIKFLLHFVKESKQDESGMPNNRFLAERTGGTYSTLKVQPAELEDSGVYFCASSQLQGASYEQYFGPGTRLTVT.

V and J are TRBV28 and TRBJ2-2; a possible D gene is TRBD2 (5 bases). Germline lookup yields CDR1 MDHEN and CDR2 SYDVKM. The CDR3 spans 15 residues. V was pared by 6 bases and J by 3 bases, with 14 bases between. DNA for the CDR3: TGTGCCAGCAGCCAATCGGGGTTGGACACCGGGGAGCTGTTTTTT. It encodes CASSQSGLDTGELFF.

V gene TRBV18 combines with J gene TRBJ2-1, with D possibly TRBD1 on 5 matching bases. The CDR3 is 16 amino acids. The V end was cut by 3 bases, the J end by 0 bases, with 12 bases between. Germline loops: CDR1 KGHSH, CDR2 LQKENI. The CDR3 sequence is CASSPRATTSYNEQFF. For the CDR3, the DNA is TGTGCCAGCTCACCCAGGGCCACCACCTCCTACAATGAGCAGTTCTTC. Full variable domain (remainder filled in from reference TRBV18 and TRBJ2-1): NAGVMQNPRHLVRRRGQEARLRCSPMKGHSHVYWYRQLPEEGLKFMVYLQKENIIDESGMPKERFSAEFPKEGPSILRIQQVVRGDSAAYFCASSPRATTSYNEQFFGPGTRLTVL.

The chain recombines TRBV4-2 with TRBJ2-7, with a possible D match to TRBD2 (5 bases). CDR1 and CDR2 from the germline V gene are LGHNA and YNFKEQ. Trimming took 4 bases from V and 3 from J, leaving 19 bases between them. The CDR3 has 16 amino acids. The CDR3 is CASSRETPIVNYEQYF. CDR3 sequence (DNA): TGTGCCAGCAGCCGGGAGACTCCGATCGTAAACTACGAGCAGTACTTC.

This chain's CDR3 is CASSSKGQAGNTIYF. The CDR3 nucleotides are TGTGCCAGCAGCTCGAAAGGACAGGCCGGGAACACCATATATTTT. J is TRBJ1-3 and V is TRBV5-6; 7 positions agree with TRBD1. This CDR3 spans 15 amino acids. With 3 bases clipped from V and 7 bases from J, the junction kept 10 bases outside the gene matches. Per germline, CDR1 SGHDT and CDR2 YYEEEE.

This clone came up a few times. This CDR3 is also generated by other DNA sequences in the sample. The rearrangement joins TRBV2 to TRBJ1-6; D ambiguous. The V end lost 0 bases, the J end lost 4 bases, and 4 bases lay between the germline ends. The germline V gene has CDR1 SNHLY and CDR2 FYNNEI. This CDR3 has 14 amino acids. Here the CDR3 DNA reads TGTGCCAGCAGTGAAGCCAGGTATAATTCACCCCTCCACTTT. Encoded protein: CASSEARYNSPLHF.

The rearrangement uses TRBV2 and TRBJ1-6; 8 bases are shared with TRBD1. Losses at the gene ends were 6 bases for V and 7 bases for J; bases not matched to a gene: 8. Germline values: CDR1 SNHLY, CDR2 FYNNEI. The CDR3 has 15 amino acids. CDR3 sequence: CASSQGAVGNSPLHF. CDR3 nucleotide sequence: TGTGCCAGCAGCCAGGGGGCAGTCGGAAATTCACCCCTCCACTTT.